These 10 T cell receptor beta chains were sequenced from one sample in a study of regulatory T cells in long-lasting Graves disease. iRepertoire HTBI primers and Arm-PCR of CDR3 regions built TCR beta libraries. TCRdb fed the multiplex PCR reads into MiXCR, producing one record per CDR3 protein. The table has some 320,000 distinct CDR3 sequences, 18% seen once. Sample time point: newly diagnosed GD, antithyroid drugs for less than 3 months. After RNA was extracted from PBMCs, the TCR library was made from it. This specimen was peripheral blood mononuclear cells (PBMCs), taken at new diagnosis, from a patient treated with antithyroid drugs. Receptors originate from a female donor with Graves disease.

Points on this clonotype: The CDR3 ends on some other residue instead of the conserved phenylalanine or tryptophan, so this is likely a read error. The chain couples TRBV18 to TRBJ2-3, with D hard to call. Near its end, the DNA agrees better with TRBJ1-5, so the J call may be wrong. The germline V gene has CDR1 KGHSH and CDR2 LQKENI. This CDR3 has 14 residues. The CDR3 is CASSAADSTDTQHY. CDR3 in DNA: TGTGCCAGCTCCGCGGCGGATAGCACAGATACGCAGCATTAT.

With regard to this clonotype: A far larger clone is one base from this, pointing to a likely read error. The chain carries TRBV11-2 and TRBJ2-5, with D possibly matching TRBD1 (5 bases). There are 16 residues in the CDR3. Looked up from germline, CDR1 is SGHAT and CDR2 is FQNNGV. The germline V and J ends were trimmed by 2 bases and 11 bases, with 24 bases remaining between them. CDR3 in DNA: TGTGCCAGCAGCTTAATCTTCCAGGGATCCTACAATGAGCAGTACTTC. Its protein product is CASSLIFQGSYNEQYF.

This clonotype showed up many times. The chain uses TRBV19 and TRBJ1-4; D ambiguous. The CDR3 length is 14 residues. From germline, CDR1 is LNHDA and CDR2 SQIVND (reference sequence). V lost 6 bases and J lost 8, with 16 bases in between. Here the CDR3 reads CASSKNYDREKLFF. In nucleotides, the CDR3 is TGTGCCAGTAGCAAGAACTATGACCGGGAAAAACTGTTTTTT.

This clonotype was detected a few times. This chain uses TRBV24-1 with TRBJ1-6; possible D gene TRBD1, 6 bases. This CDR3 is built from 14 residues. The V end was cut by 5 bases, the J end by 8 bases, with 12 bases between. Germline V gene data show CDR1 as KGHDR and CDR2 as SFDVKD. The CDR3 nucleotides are TGTGCCACCAGTGGAACAGGGAAGGATTCACCCCTCCACTTT. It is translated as CATSGTGKDSPLHF.

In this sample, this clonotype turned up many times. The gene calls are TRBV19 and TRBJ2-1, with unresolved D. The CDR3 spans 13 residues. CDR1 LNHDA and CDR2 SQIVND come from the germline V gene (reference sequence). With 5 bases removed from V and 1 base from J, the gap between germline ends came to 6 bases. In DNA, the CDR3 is TGTGCCAGTAGTCGGTCATCCTACAATGAGCAGTTCTTC. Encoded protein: CASSRSSYNEQFF.

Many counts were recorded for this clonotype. CDR3 sequence (DNA): TGCGCCAGCAGCACGGGACTAGTTTACAATGAGCAGTTCTTC. As protein: CASSTGLVYNEQFF. The J gene is TRBJ2-1, the V gene TRBV5-1; TRBD2 aligns across 8 bases. The J segment lost 4 bases and the V segment lost 4 bases, leaving 4 bases of the junction unmatched. The CDR3 totals 14 residues. CDR1 is SGHRS and CDR2 is YFSETQ in the germline V gene.

The CDR3: CASRGDYQETQYF. Here the CDR3 DNA reads TGTGCCAGCAGAGGGGACTACCAAGAGACCCAGTACTTC. The V and J genes are TRBV12-3 or TRBV12-4 and TRBJ2-5; D is perhaps TRBD2 (6 bases). Trimming shortened V by 6 bases and J by 0 bases, and 8 bases separated the two germline ends. The CDR3 has 13 residues.

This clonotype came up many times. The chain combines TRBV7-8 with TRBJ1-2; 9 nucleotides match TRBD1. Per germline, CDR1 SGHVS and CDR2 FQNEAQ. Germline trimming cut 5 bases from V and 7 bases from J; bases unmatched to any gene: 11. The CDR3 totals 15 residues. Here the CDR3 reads CASSPTRTGVGGYTF. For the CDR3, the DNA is TGTGCCAGCAGCCCGACGAGGACAGGGGTTGGTGGCTACACCTTC.

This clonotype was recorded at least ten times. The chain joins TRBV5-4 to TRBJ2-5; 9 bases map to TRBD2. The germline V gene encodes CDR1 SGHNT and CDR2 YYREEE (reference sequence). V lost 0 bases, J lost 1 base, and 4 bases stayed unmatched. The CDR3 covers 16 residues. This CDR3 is CASSLETSGPQETQYF. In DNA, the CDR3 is TGTGCCAGCAGCTTGGAGACTAGCGGCCCCCAAGAGACCCAGTACTTC.

This chain's CDR3 is CASSLRGGSSGELFF. CDR3 sequence (DNA): TGTGCCAGCAGTTTAAGGGGGGGATCAAGCGGGGAGCTGTTTTTT. The J gene is TRBJ2-2, the V gene TRBV28, with TRBD2 as a possible D gene (7 bases). CDR1 MDHEN and CDR2 SYDVKM come from the germline V gene. This CDR3 has 15 amino acids. V was clipped by 2 bases and J by 7 bases, with 14 bases between them. Variable domain in full (rest from reference TRBV28 and TRBJ2-2): DVKVTQSSRYLVKRTGEKVFLECVQDMDHENMFWYRQDPGLGLRLIYFSYDVKMKEKGDIPEGYSVSREKKERFSLILESASTNQTSMYLCASSLRGGSSGELFFGEGSRLTVL.